Sequencing of this T cell receptor (beta chain) was carried out in a study of CD8 T cells in ankylosing spondylitis. Study-level results: Disease-linked clones, CD8+, were relatively rare in peripheral blood. Earlier authors reported some of these motif variants in reactive arthritis synovial fluid and blood. Apparently characteristic of ankylosing spondylitis blood was a TCR beta motif (roughly eight highly homologous variants). The study looked at matched synovial fluid samples from ankylosing spondylitis patients. Disease-linked clones were reported to be significantly enriched there.

This clonotype was observed at least ten times. The antigen is unknown. Quantitative molecular-barcoded 5'-RACE generated the TCR beta libraries. TCRdb re-derived calls from the 5' RACE reads in MiXCR, one entry per CDR3 protein. Among about 540,000 distinct CDR3 sequences listed, about 13% were seen once. The receptor's source is a male donor with ankylosing spondylitis. Sequenced sample: blood, either unsorted or a sorted T cell fraction (not recorded which).

The CDR3 region has the DNA TGCGCCACCACGCAGGGACAGGGGTCCTACAATGAGCAGTTCTTC. As protein: CATTQGQGSYNEQFF. This chain uses TRBV5-1 with TRBJ2-1; 10 nucleotides agree with TRBD1. Germline CDR1 and CDR2: SGHRS and YFSETQ. The J segment lost 1 base and the V segment lost 9 bases, leaving 7 bases of the junction unmatched. This CDR3 comprises 15 residues. The entire variable domain, with the rest obtained from reference TRBV5-1 and TRBJ2-1, is as follows: KAGVTQTPRYLIKTRGQQVTLSCSPISGHRSVSWYQQTPGQGLQFLFEYFSETQRNKGNFPGRFSGRQFSNSRSEMNVSTLELGDSALYLCATTQGQGSYNEQFFGPGTRLTVL.